This TCR beta chain was recovered during a study of cytomegalovirus exposure and HLA in healthy donors. In the study overall: Researchers previously reported finding roughly 120 million unique TCR beta sequences from about 170 million T cells. Whole-study results and caveats: Researchers counted 180 or so TCR beta chains as cytomegalovirus-associated. Later genetic work tied a missense DCLRE1C variant to beta-chain V and J trimming. Most sequenced TCRs were rare (though some public TCRs occurred in many donors).

The CDR3 extends over 17 amino acids. After removal of 1 base from V and 4 bases from J, the junction contained 13 bases not matched to a gene. The germline V gene has CDR1 LGHNA and CDR2 YSLEER. PCR was performed using 60 Vbeta and 13 Jbeta primers. This table comes from immunoSEQ multiplex PCR, and its TCRdb copy is limited to in-frame clones, with some not included. The table records roughly 130,000 clones, roughly 75% of them present only once. This clone was picked up a small number of times. Its cognate antigen is unknown. Sequencing input: PBMCs. This sequence was found in a man younger than 45 in good health and CMV-seronegative. This sequence joins TRBV4-3 and TRBJ2-7; 7 nucleotides agree with TRBD2. The CDR3 nucleotides read TGCGCCAGCAGCCAAGCGATTGGGGGGGGAGGGCCTTACGAGCAGTACTTC. Encoded protein: CASSQAIGGGGPYEQYF.